The subject of this entry is one TCR beta chain. These data come from a study of cytomegalovirus exposure and HLA in healthy donors. Using immunoSEQ multiplex PCR, the repertoire was profiled, and TCRdb retains in-frame clones only, with some absent. The sample yields around 250,000 clones, nearly 90% seen once. Germline trimming cut 3 bases from V and 0 bases from J; bases unmatched to any gene: 9. CDR3 size: 17 residues. In germline, CDR1 is KGHSH, CDR2 LQKENI. The specimen sequenced was PBMCs. This clonotype was obtained from a woman under 30 in good health and CMV-seronegative. This chain joins TRBV18 and TRBJ1-2, with 8 bases that match TRBD1. The CDR3 reads CASSPPGQVLANYGYTF. The CDR3 region has the DNA TGTGCCAGCTCACCCCCGGGACAGGTACTGGCTAACTATGGCTACACCTTC.